Listed here are 25 T cell receptor beta chains from one sample, sequenced in a study of shared clonotypes between healthy human individuals. Sequencing was performed with immunoSEQ multiplex PCR; in TCRdb, only in-frame clones are kept and a portion is missing. The table shows fewer than 850,000 clones, with 72% occurring only once. The sample comprised memory CD4+ T cells sorted from blood. Specified subset: CD45RA-negative fraction. The receptors were gathered from a woman aged 25 to 39 in good health.

This clone was seen a single time. The chain combines TRBV6-6 with TRBJ2-3, with TRBD1 as a possible D gene (5 bases). V was shortened by 0 bases and J by 2 bases, with 12 bases between the two germline ends. CDR3 size: 16 residues. CDR1 and CDR2 from the germline V gene are MNHNY and SVGAGI (reference sequence). The DNA of the CDR3 is TGTGCCAGCAGTTACTCGAACCAAGGGGTCACAGATACGCAGTATTTT. This encodes CASSYSNQGVTDTQYF.

The rearrangement uses TRBV5-1 and TRBJ2-3; D may correspond to TRBD1 or TRBD2 (6 bases each). The CDR3 contains 15 residues. Trimming stripped 1 base from V and 5 bases from J, with 14 bases between. CDR1 and CDR2 from the germline V gene are SGHRS and YFSETQ. This CDR3 is CASSLRGADGDTQYF. CDR3 bases: TGCGCCAGCAGCTTGAGGGGGGCCGATGGAGATACGCAGTATTTT.

This clone was picked up a small number of times. Other nucleotide sequences from this sample produce the same CDR3. The chain is built from TRBV10-2 and TRBJ1-2; D not resolved. V was clipped by 4 bases and J by 3 bases, with 9 bases between them. This CDR3 comprises 13 residues. Germline CDR1 and CDR2: WSHSY and SAAADI. CDR3 residues: CASSGTGDYGYTF. CDR3 coding DNA: TGCGCCAGCAGTGGGACCGGGGACTATGGCTACACCTTC.

This chain joins TRBV28 and TRBJ2-7; D is ambiguous. V gave up 7 bases and J gave up 8 bases, with 12 bases separating them. This CDR3 is 11 amino acids long. Germline V gene data show CDR1 as MDHEN and CDR2 as SYDVKM. The CDR3 nucleotides read TGTGCCAGCACCGCCGAAGCACAGCAGTACTTC. Residues: CASTAEAQQYF.

This chain uses TRBV11-2 with TRBJ2-1, with D uncertain. Germline V gene data show CDR1 as SGHAT and CDR2 as FQNNGV. CDR3 length equals 13 residues. Trimming pared 3 bases from V and 3 bases from J, leaving 6 bases between. CDR3 sequence: CASSLGYYNEQFF. The CDR3 nucleotides read TGTGCCAGCAGCTTGGGGTACTACAATGAGCAGTTCTTC.

This clone has just a few counts. V usage is TRBV5-1 and J usage is TRBJ2-2; D unresolved. From germline, CDR1 is SGHRS and CDR2 YFSETQ. V lost 0 bases, J lost 5 bases, and 8 bases lay in between. The CDR3 is 14 residues long. CDR3 region: CASSLDGVTGELFF. The DNA of the CDR3 is TGCGCCAGCAGCTTGGATGGGGTTACCGGGGAGCTGTTTTTT.

This clone was observed a handful of times. The chain couples TRBV19 to TRBJ2-2; TRBD1 matches at 9 bases. The CDR3 is made up of 15 amino acids. Trimming at V came to 5 bases and at J to 4 bases, leaving 5 bases not matched to a gene. Germline V gives CDR1 LNHDA, CDR2 SQIVND (reference sequence). CDR3 nucleotide sequence: TGTGCCAGTAGTCCGACAGGGGGAGTCACCGGGGAGCTGTTTTTT. Encoded protein: CASSPTGGVTGELFF.

Only a few counts were recorded for this clone. The rearrangement links TRBV5-1 to TRBJ2-5, with no clear D. This CDR3 is built from 13 residues. Trimming removed 4 bases from V and 3 bases from J, with 10 bases in between. The germline V gene has CDR1 SGHRS and CDR2 YFSETQ. CDR3 bases: TGCGCCAGCAGCCGGCCCGATAAAGAGACCCAGTACTTC. Amino acid sequence: CASSRPDKETQYF.

CDR3: CSVEAQGLGSYEQYF. Here the CDR3 DNA reads TGCAGCGTTGAAGCTCAGGGTTTGGGCTCCTACGAGCAGTACTTC. This chain joins TRBV29-1 and TRBJ2-7; tentative D call: TRBD1 (5 bases). Germline lookup yields CDR1 SQVTM and CDR2 ANQGSEA. The CDR3 has 15 residues. V was cut by 1 base and J by 0 bases, with 13 bases left in between.

The chain is built from TRBV7-2 and TRBJ1-5; D remains unclear. CDR3 length equals 13 residues. Germline CDR1 reads SGHTA; CDR2 reads FQGNSA. V gave up 2 bases and J gave up 6 bases, with 8 bases separating them. As DNA, the CDR3 is TGTGCCAGCAGCTTATTGCGTGTTCAGCCCCAGCATTTT. It is translated as CASSLLRVQPQHF.

The CDR3 region is CASSLGQGDQPQHF. In nucleotides, the CDR3 is TGTGCCAGCAGTTTAGGGCAGGGCGATCAGCCCCAGCATTTT. V and J are TRBV28 and TRBJ1-5; D is possibly TRBD1 (5 bases). Germline CDR1 reads MDHEN; CDR2 reads SYDVKM. The V and J ends lost 2 bases and 5 bases respectively, with 10 bases between them. This CDR3 is built from 14 residues.

Many counts were recorded for this clone. The chain is built from TRBV4-1 and TRBJ2-2, with D maybe TRBD1 (6 bases). The CDR3 has 16 amino acids. Germline-derived CDR1 and CDR2 are MGHRA and YSYEKL. V lost 1 base to trimming and J lost 3 bases, with 12 bases between them. CDR3 residues: CASSQGGWTDTGELFF. The CDR3 DNA sequence: TGCGCCAGCAGCCAAGGGGGGTGGACAGACACCGGGGAGCTGTTTTTT.

This clone occurred once. The V and J genes are TRBV11-2 and TRBJ2-1; D might be TRBD1 (5 bases). The V end lost 2 bases, the J end lost 9 bases, and 14 bases lay between the germline ends. This CDR3 is built from 14 residues. Looked up from germline, CDR1 is SGHAT and CDR2 is FQNNGV. CDR3 bases: TGTGCCAGCAGCTTATCGGGCAGGGTTGGTGAGCAGTTCTTC. Protein product: CASSLSGRVGEQFF.

V gene TRBV9 combines with J gene TRBJ1-1, with D unclear. Germline CDR1 is SGDLS and CDR2 is YYNGEE. V lost 1 base, J lost 1 base, and 8 bases lay in between. CDR3 length: 14 residues. The DNA for the CDR3 is TGTGCCAGCAGCGTACAGGCCCAGAACACTGAAGCTTTCTTT. Protein: CASSVQAQNTEAFF.

In the case of this clone: Sequence at one end of the junction differs from germline and may be a read error. This chain connects TRBV4-1 to TRBJ2-7; 9 bases are shared with TRBD2. CDR1 and CDR2 from the germline V gene are MGHRA and YSYEKL. The CDR3 length is 18 residues. The CDR3 DNA reads as TGCGCCAACAGCCAAGATTATGGGGCTAGCGGGGCCCCCTACGAGCAGTACTTC. It translates to CANSQDYGASGAPYEQYF.

The chain employs TRBV5-1 and TRBJ2-2, with 11 bases fitting TRBD2. CDR3 length: 16 amino acids. CDR1 is SGHRS, CDR2 YFSETQ, per germline. V trimming: 4 bases; J trimming: 4 bases; junction bases outside the gene matches: 6. The CDR3 DNA sequence: TGCGCCAGCAGCATTCCGACTAGCGGGATCACCGGGGAGCTGTTTTTT. Translation: CASSIPTSGITGELFF.

V usage is TRBV27 and J usage is TRBJ2-7; 11 bases are a match to TRBD2. Germline CDR1 reads MNHEY; CDR2 reads SMNVEV (reference sequence). V dropped 5 bases and J dropped 0; count of bases not matched to a gene: 9. The CDR3 has 17 residues. The CDR3 nucleotides are TGTGCCAGCAGTCCGAATCGACTAGCGGGAAGCTCCTACGAGCAGTACTTC. Its translation is CASSPNRLAGSSYEQYF.

This chain connects TRBV28 to TRBJ2-5, with 8 bases fitting TRBD1. Per the germline V gene, CDR1 is MDHEN and CDR2 is SYDVKM. Trimming cost V 5 bases and J 1 base; bases outside gene matches: 3. The CDR3 consists of 14 residues. CDR3 in amino acids: CASSIGTGQETQYF. CDR3 in DNA: TGTGCCAGCAGTATCGGGACAGGCCAAGAGACCCAGTACTTC.

This sequence joins TRBV4-1 and TRBJ2-2; TRBD2 matches 11 bases. This CDR3 is 15 amino acids long. The V gene's germline CDR1 is MGHRA and CDR2 YSYEKL. Unmatched junction bases numbered 3, after V lost 5 bases and J lost 4 bases. The CDR3 DNA is TGCGCCAGCAGCTACGGGACTAGCGGCACCGGGGAGCTGTTTTTT. This gives the protein CASSYGTSGTGELFF.

V is TRBV6-6 and J is TRBJ1-2; D ambiguous. V gave up 7 bases and J gave up 2 bases, with 11 bases separating them. Germline V lookup: CDR1 MNHNY, CDR2 SVGAGI (reference sequence). The CDR3 loop spans 13 amino acids. CDR3: CASTYDGNYGYTF. The CDR3, as DNA: TGTGCCAGCACCTATGACGGCAACTATGGCTACACCTTC.

The chain joins TRBV19 to TRBJ2-2; tentatively, D is TRBD2 (5 bases). Germline V gives CDR1 LNHDA, CDR2 SQIVND (reference sequence). This CDR3 contains 16 residues. V was pared by 4 bases and J by 7 bases, with 19 bases between. CDR3 sequence: CASSTPGPRGSGELFF. The CDR3 DNA is TGTGCCAGTAGTACACCGGGCCCCCGAGGGAGCGGGGAGCTGTTTTTT.

The gene calls are TRBV28 and TRBJ2-1, with a possible D match to TRBD2 (6 bases). V lost 4 bases, J lost 4 bases, and 17 bases lay in between. Germline loops: CDR1 MDHEN, CDR2 SYDVKM. The CDR3 is 16 residues long. CDR3 amino acids: CASSSSGAGGYNEQFF. The CDR3 DNA reads as TGTGCCAGCAGTTCATCCGGGGCCGGGGGATACAATGAGCAGTTCTTC. Looking up the rest from reference TRBV28 and TRBJ2-1 gives the full variable domain: DVKVTQSSRYLVKRTGEKVFLECVQDMDHENMFWYRQDPGLGLRLIYFSYDVKMKEKGDIPEGYSVSREKKERFSLILESASTNQTSMYLCASSSSGAGGYNEQFFGPGTRLTVL.

The CDR3: CASSLGSSGTYNEQFF. DNA for the CDR3: TGTGCCAGCAGTTTGGGGTCTAGCGGGACCTACAATGAGCAGTTCTTC. This chain joins TRBV28 and TRBJ2-1; the match to TRBD2 covers 9 bases. J lost 2 bases, V lost 3 bases, and 5 bases had no gene match. This CDR3 is built from 16 residues. CDR1 is MDHEN, CDR2 SYDVKM, per germline. Combining the CDR3 with reference TRBV28 and TRBJ2-1 gives the whole variable domain DVKVTQSSRYLVKRTGEKVFLECVQDMDHENMFWYRQDPGLGLRLIYFSYDVKMKEKGDIPEGYSVSREKKERFSLILESASTNQTSMYLCASSLGSSGTYNEQFFGPGTRLTVL.

The chain has TRBV13 and TRBJ2-5, with 11 bases matching TRBD1. CDR1 PRHDT and CDR2 FYEKMQ come from the germline V gene (reference sequence). V shed 6 bases, J shed 5 bases, and the junction held 8 bases outside the gene matches. The CDR3 is 15 amino acids. The CDR3 DNA reads as TGTGCCAGCAGGCGGTCCGGGACAGGGGGGGAGACCCAGTACTTC. Translation gives CASRRSGTGGETQYF. Full variable domain (missing parts from reference TRBV13 and TRBJ2-5): AAGVIQSPRHLIKEKRETATLKCYPIPRHDTVYWYQQGPGQDPQFLISFYEKMQSDKGSIPDRFSAQQFSDYHSELNMSSLELGDSALYFCASRRSGTGGETQYFGPGTRLLVL.

The rearrangement links TRBV11-2 to TRBJ2-7; D uncertain. V was shortened by 0 bases and J by 3 bases, with 9 bases between the two germline ends. The CDR3 length is 14 residues. Germline CDR1 SGHAT, CDR2 FQNNGV. The CDR3 region is CASSLDPRVYEQYF. The CDR3 nucleotides read TGTGCCAGCAGCTTAGATCCCAGAGTCTACGAGCAGTACTTC. Combining the CDR3 with reference TRBV11-2 and TRBJ2-7 gives the whole variable domain EAGVAQSPRYKIIEKRQSVAFWCNPISGHATLYWYQQILGQGPKLLIQFQNNGVVDDSQLPKDRFSAERLKGVDSTLKIQPAKLEDSAVYLCASSLDPRVYEQYFGPGTRLTVT.